This passage covers 24 T cell receptor beta chains from one sample sequenced in a study of blood T cell repertoires in COVID-19. Using immunoSEQ multiplex PCR, the repertoire was profiled, and TCRdb retains in-frame clones only, with some absent. The sample gives 130,000 to 150,000 clones, about 86% of which show up once; roughly 8% is in the top ten. The specimen sequenced was peripheral blood. These receptors came from a human donor in a cohort sampled during active COVID-19.

V usage is TRBV7-2 and J usage is TRBJ2-7; D uncertain. Germline CDR1 reads SGHTA; CDR2 reads FQGNSA. Trimming took 4 bases from V and 2 from J, leaving 15 bases between them. CDR3 length: 15 residues. The chain's CDR3 is CASSYKTDPTYEQYF. The CDR3 nucleotides read TGTGCCAGCAGCTACAAGACTGACCCAACCTACGAGCAGTACTTC. Looking up the rest from reference TRBV7-2 and TRBJ2-7 gives the full variable domain: GAGVSQSPSNKVTEKGKDVELRCDPISGHTALYWYRQSLGQGLEFLIYFQGNSAPDKSGLPSDRFSAERTGGSVSTLTIQRTQQEDSAVYLCASSYKTDPTYEQYFGPGTRLTVT.

Here the CDR3 DNA reads TGCGCCAGCAGCTTGGGGGACAAAGAGTCACCCCTCCACTTT. It encodes CASSLGDKESPLHF. The V gene is TRBV5-1, the J gene TRBJ1-6, with D perhaps matching TRBD1 (6 bases). The CDR3 totals 14 residues. V was clipped by 0 bases and J by 10 bases, with 11 bases between them. Per the germline V gene, CDR1 is SGHRS and CDR2 is YFSETQ.

The chain carries TRBV7-3 and TRBJ2-7, with D perhaps matching TRBD1 (6 bases). This CDR3 has 14 residues. V lost 5 bases and J lost 3, with 14 bases in between. Germline-derived CDR1 and CDR2 are SGHTA and FQGTGA. This chain's CDR3 is CASSKGQWDYEQYF. As DNA, the CDR3 is TGTGCCAGCAGCAAGGGACAATGGGACTACGAGCAGTACTTC.

The chain couples TRBV30 to TRBJ1-2; 8 nucleotides align to TRBD1. The length of the CDR3 is 15 residues. CDR1 and CDR2 from the germline V gene are GTSNPN and SVGIG (reference sequence). Losses at the gene ends were 4 bases for V and 3 bases for J; bases not matched to a gene: 10. For the CDR3, the DNA is TGTGCCTGGATGGTCCCCCAGGGGGCTGACTATGGCTACACCTTC. Translated: CAWMVPQGADYGYTF.

The chain employs TRBV28 and TRBJ2-1; perhaps TRBD2 as D (6 bases). The CDR3 totals 15 residues. V was trimmed by 10 bases and J by 3 bases, leaving 19 bases between them. From germline, CDR1 is MDHEN and CDR2 SYDVKM. CDR3 DNA: TGTGCCACCGGACAAACCTCGGGACTCTACAATGAGCAGTTCTTC. Amino acids: CATGQTSGLYNEQFF.

The chain uses TRBV24-1 and TRBJ2-3; 9 bases are shared with TRBD1. After removal of 4 bases from V and 3 bases from J, the junction contained 7 bases not matched to a gene. CDR3 length: 16 residues. CDR1 is KGHDR and CDR2 is SFDVKD in the germline V gene. The CDR3, as DNA: TGTGCCACCAGTGACCCCCCGACAGGGGGTACAGATACGCAGTATTTT. Amino acids: CATSDPPTGGTDTQYF.

The genes are TRBV5-4 and TRBJ2-3; 7 nucleotides match TRBD2. Per germline, CDR1 SGHNT and CDR2 YYREEE (reference sequence). CDR3 length equals 15 residues. The J segment lost 6 bases and the V segment lost 1 base, leaving 8 bases of the junction unmatched. The DNA for the CDR3 is TGTGCCAGCAGCTTGTGGGGGGGAGTAGTGGATACGCAGTATTTT. It codes for CASSLWGGVVDTQYF.

The gene calls are TRBV7-9 and TRBJ2-7; 9 nucleotides agree with TRBD1. CDR1 and CDR2 from the germline V gene are SEHNR and FQNEAQ (reference sequence). Unmatched junction bases numbered 9, after V lost 5 bases and J lost 4 bases. CDR3 length equals 15 residues. CDR3 residues: CASSRGQGSIYEQYF. The CDR3 region has the DNA TGTGCCAGCAGCAGAGGACAGGGGTCGATATACGAGCAGTACTTC.

This chain's CDR3 is CASSPLSRGSSYEQYF. DNA of the CDR3: TGTGCCAGCTCACCACTCTCGCGGGGGAGCTCCTACGAGCAGTACTTC. The chain is built from TRBV18 and TRBJ2-7; 7 bases fit TRBD2. Trimming removed 1 base from V and 0 bases from J; junction bases left unmatched: 6. The germline CDR1 and CDR2 sequences are KGHSH and LQKENI. The CDR3 totals 16 residues.

This chain connects TRBV6-6 to TRBJ1-5, with D uncertain. Trimming took 3 bases from V and 2 from J, leaving 5 bases between them. CDR3 length: 13 amino acids. Per the germline V gene, CDR1 is MNHNY and CDR2 is SVGAGI (reference sequence). The CDR3 reads CASSYNGNQPQHF. For the CDR3, the DNA is TGTGCCAGCAGTTATAATGGCAATCAGCCCCAGCATTTT.

This clone was seen only once. This chain uses TRBV2 with TRBJ2-7; D remains unclear. This CDR3 has 11 residues. V was shortened by 4 bases and J by 5 bases, with 6 bases between the two germline ends. Per germline, CDR1 SNHLY and CDR2 FYNNEI. CDR3 protein: CASSVFDEQYF. CDR3 in DNA: TGTGCCAGCAGTGTCTTCGACGAGCAGTACTTC.

Notes on this clone: Other nucleotide sequences from this sample produce the same CDR3. The gene calls are TRBV6-2 or TRBV6-3 and TRBJ2-1; 11 positions match TRBD2. The germline CDR1 and CDR2 sequences are MNHEY and SVGEGT. This CDR3 spans 16 amino acids. V trimming: 6 bases; J trimming: 4 bases; junction bases outside the gene matches: 8. The CDR3 DNA is TGTGCCAGCAGCCCTCCGGGACTAGCGGATTACAATGAGCAGTTCTTC. It encodes CASSPPGLADYNEQFF.

The chain recombines TRBV5-4 with TRBJ2-1; 10 positions agree with TRBD1. The germline gives CDR1 SGHNT, CDR2 YYREEE (reference sequence). The CDR3 loop spans 16 amino acids. J was trimmed by 6 bases and V by 3 bases; bases with no gene match: 9. The CDR3 DNA reads TGTGCCAGCAGCTGGGGGGGACAGGGGAGCGGCAATGAGCAGTTCTTC. It encodes CASSWGGQGSGNEQFF.

The rearrangement joins TRBV29-1 to TRBJ1-2, with TRBD1 matching 7 bases. This CDR3 is 15 amino acids long. The germline V gene has CDR1 SQVTM and CDR2 ANQGSEA. J lost 0 bases, V lost 0 bases, and 4 bases had no gene match. This chain's CDR3 is CSVEDLGGANYGYTF. CDR3 DNA sequence: TGCAGCGTTGAAGATCTAGGGGGCGCTAACTATGGCTACACCTTC.

This chain joins TRBV14 and TRBJ2-1; 8 bases agree with TRBD2. Germline CDR1 SGHDN, CDR2 FVKESK. With 3 bases clipped from V and 0 bases from J, the junction kept 4 bases outside the gene matches. The CDR3 length is 16 residues. CDR3 coding DNA: TGTGCCAGCAGCCACGTAGCGGGAAGCTCCTACAATGAGCAGTTCTTC. It encodes CASSHVAGSSYNEQFF.

The CDR3 region is CASSGGLAGRGFF. The CDR3 DNA follows: TGTGCCAGCAGCGGGGGACTAGCGGGAAGAGGTTTCTTC. J is TRBJ2-1 and V is TRBV7-2; 13 bases fit TRBD2. The length of the CDR3 is 13 residues. After removal of 5 bases from V and 16 bases from J, the junction contained 8 bases not matched to a gene. Germline CDR1 reads SGHTA; CDR2 reads FQGNSA.

This clone was recorded only once. The V gene is TRBV5-1, the J gene TRBJ2-5; 9 bases line up with TRBD1. Germline-derived CDR1 and CDR2 are SGHRS and YFSETQ. The CDR3 totals 16 residues. V was clipped by 4 bases and J by 4 bases; unmatched bases: 11. CDR3 sequence reads: CASSPKGQGGRETQYF. The CDR3 nucleotides read TGCGCCAGCAGCCCCAAGGGACAGGGAGGGCGAGAGACCCAGTACTTC.

The gene calls are TRBV18 and TRBJ2-7, with D possibly TRBD1 on 6 matching bases. The length of the CDR3 is 13 residues. Trimming shortened V by 5 bases and J by 4 bases, and 12 bases separated the two germline ends. CDR1 KGHSH and CDR2 LQKENI come from the germline V gene. CDR3 nucleotide sequence: TGTGCCAGCTCATTACAGGGATGGTACGAGCAGTACTTC. Its translation is CASSLQGWYEQYF.

This chain links TRBV27 with TRBJ1-6; 8 nucleotides align to TRBD1. Per germline, CDR1 MNHEY and CDR2 SMNVEV (reference sequence). The CDR3 consists of 16 residues. Trimming cost V 0 bases and J 9 bases; bases outside gene matches: 7. The CDR3 protein is CASSLSSTTGASPLHF. The CDR3 DNA sequence: TGTGCCAGCAGTTTATCGTCAACGACAGGGGCTTCACCCCTCCACTTT.

A few counts support this clone. The chain uses TRBV11-2 and TRBJ2-7, with TRBD1 matching 8 bases. CDR1 is SGHAT, CDR2 FQNNGV, per germline. V lost 0 bases to trimming and J lost 1 base; unmatched junction nucleotides: 5. The CDR3 has 16 residues. The CDR3 sequence is CASSLDRWTGSYEQYF. The CDR3 DNA reads TGTGCCAGCAGCTTAGACAGGTGGACAGGGTCCTACGAGCAGTACTTC.

Only a few counts were recorded for this clone. The V call is TRBV28, the J call TRBJ1-2; no definite D call. With 2 bases removed from V and 7 bases from J, the gap between germline ends came to 11 bases. CDR1 and CDR2 (germline): MDHEN, SYDVKM. CDR3 size: 13 residues. CDR3 protein: CASSLSRAGGYTF. DNA for the CDR3: TGTGCCAGCAGTTTAAGCCGGGCGGGTGGCTACACCTTC.

This clone was seen once. CDR3: CASSLGGGRTYNEQFF. The CDR3 bases are TGTGCCAGCAGCTTAGGTGGTGGGAGGACATACAATGAGCAGTTCTTC. The chain couples TRBV7-8 to TRBJ2-1; D possibly corresponds to TRBD2 (6 bases). CDR3 length: 16 residues. From germline, CDR1 is SGHVS and CDR2 FQNEAQ. Trimming cost V 1 base and J 4 bases, with 14 bases left between them.

This clone was counted once. The chain recombines TRBV9 with TRBJ2-6, with no clear D. V was trimmed by 2 bases and J by 0 bases, leaving 3 bases between them. CDR3 length: 14 residues. Germline CDR1 reads SGDLS; CDR2 reads YYNGEE. Here the CDR3 reads CASSVLSGANVLTF. The DNA of the CDR3 is TGTGCCAGCAGCGTCCTCTCTGGGGCCAACGTCCTGACTTTC.

The chain uses TRBV29-1 and TRBJ1-2; the match to TRBD1 covers 8 bases. The CDR3 extends over 13 amino acids. After removal of 4 bases from V and 6 bases from J, the junction contained 7 bases not matched to a gene. Per germline, CDR1 SQVTM and CDR2 ANQGSEA. The CDR3 protein is CSVALQGDDGYTF. The DNA of the CDR3 is TGCAGCGTTGCCTTACAGGGGGACGATGGCTACACCTTC.